The 11 T cell receptor beta chains reported below all come from one sample, sequenced in a study of glioma-infiltrating T cells (TCRdb year 2016). The run used an Illumina MiSeq. TCR alpha and beta CDR3 regions were amplified with the iRepertoire nested amplicon-rescue multiplex PCR (arm-PCR) platform from RNA. The public reads were quality trimmed at Q25 with fastp and then assembled into clones with MiXCR by TCRdb, keeping productive beta chains. Rows merge per CDR3 protein into single entries with the most common DNA and genes. The sample yields about 380,000 distinct CDR3 sequences; 41% were counted once. The ten biggest clones cover around 12% of the sample. The sequenced sample consisted of glioma tissue, nonneoplastic brain tissue, or PBMCs (not recorded which). All receptors come from a human donor with low-grade glioma or glioblastoma, undergoing nonglioma brain surgery, or in good health (not recorded which).

This clonotype was found many times. The CDR3 DNA reads TGTGCCAGCAGTTTTTTAGGGGGCACTGAAGCTTTCTTT. As protein: CASSFLGGTEAFF. The chain has TRBV27 and TRBJ1-1; possibly TRBD1 for D (6 bases). Germline V CDR1 and CDR2: MNHEY, SMNVEV (reference sequence). This CDR3 is built from 13 residues. Trimming shortened V by 3 bases and J by 4 bases, and 9 bases separated the two germline ends.

As regards this clonotype: One end of the junction varies from germline; a read error may be responsible. The V gene is TRBV7-2, the J gene TRBJ1-2; perhaps TRBD1 as D (6 bases). The CDR3 is 13 amino acids. The germline gives CDR1 SGHTA, CDR2 FQGNSA. Written as DNA, the CDR3 is TGTGCCGGCAGCCGTACAGGGAACTATGGCTACACCTTC. Its translation is CAGSRTGNYGYTF. Combining the CDR3 with reference TRBV7-2 and TRBJ1-2 gives the whole variable domain GAGVSQSPSNKVTEKGKDVELRCDPISGHTALYWYRQSLGQGLEFLIYFQGNSAPDKSGLPSDRFSAERTGGSVSTLTIQRTQQEDSAVYLCAGSRTGNYGYTFGSGTRLTVV.

The rearrangement links TRBV27 to TRBJ2-2; D gene ambiguous. This CDR3 has 16 residues. Germline V gene lookup returns CDR1 MNHEY and CDR2 SMNVEV (reference sequence). Trimming left V 7 bases short and J 4 bases short, with 19 bases between. The DNA for the CDR3 is TGTGCCAGCACCACCTCCCGCCAGGCGGCCACCGGGGAGCTGTTTTTT. This translates into CASTTSRQAATGELFF.

The chain employs TRBV6-6 and TRBJ2-7; no reliable D call. CDR3 length: 14 residues. The V gene lost 6 bases and the J gene lost 5 bases, with 17 bases spanning the gap. The germline V gene has CDR1 MNHNY and CDR2 SVGAGI (reference sequence). The CDR3 region is CASSLIGPTNEQYF. The DNA for the CDR3 is TGTGCCAGCAGCTTAATCGGTCCGACCAACGAGCAGTACTTC.

Worth noting for this clonotype: At one end, the junction sequence differs from germline, possibly due to a read error. The chain couples TRBV27 to TRBJ2-7; either TRBD1 or TRBD2 may supply D (6 bases each). The CDR3 contains 14 residues. Per germline, CDR1 MNHEY and CDR2 SMNVEV (reference sequence). The CDR3 region has the DNA TGTGTCAGCAGTCACGGCACGGGGGCGTACGAGCAGTACTTC. Translation gives CVSSHGTGAYEQYF.

The table lists this clonotype with a few counts. The chain joins TRBV4-2 to TRBJ2-5; D is perhaps TRBD2 (6 bases). The CDR3 totals 15 residues. CDR1 LGHNA and CDR2 YNFKEQ come from the germline V gene. The V gene lost 4 bases and the J gene lost 0 bases, with 12 bases spanning the gap. Written as DNA, the CDR3 is TGTGCCAGCAGCCCAGGGAGGACGGACCAAGAGACCCAGTACTTC. Protein product: CASSPGRTDQETQYF.

This clonotype was detected only once. The junction departs from germline at one end; a sequencing error may be responsible. This chain uses TRBV6-6 with TRBJ2-1, with 10 bases lining up with TRBD2. The CDR3 is 18 amino acids. Germline CDR1 reads MNHNY; CDR2 reads SVGAGI (reference sequence). The CDR3: CASSYVLAGTISYNELFF. CDR3 nucleotide sequence: TGTGCCAGCAGTTACGTACTAGCGGGAACCATCTCCTACAATGAGCTGTTCTTC.

In this sample, this clonotype turned up once. A clone one base away is much larger, so this may be a read error. This rearrangement joins TRBV15 to TRBJ2-5, with D possibly TRBD1 on 6 matching bases. The germline CDR1 and CDR2 sequences are LNHNV and YYDKDF (reference sequence). This CDR3 spans 14 amino acids. CDR3 bases: TGTGCCACCAGCAGAGATGAGGGGGAAGAGACCAAGTACTTC. Amino acids: CATSRDEGEETKYF. Variable domain in full (rest from reference TRBV15 and TRBJ2-5): DAMVIQNPRYQVTQFGKPVTLSCSQTLNHNVMYWYQQKSSQAPKLLFHYYDKDFNNEADTPDNFQSRRPNTSFCFLDIRSPGLGDTAMYLCATSRDEGEETKYFGPGTRLLVL.

This CDR3 is CAIRGTSIDEQYF. The DNA for the CDR3 is TGTGCCATCAGGGGGACATCCATCGACGAGCAGTACTTC. J is TRBJ2-7 and V is TRBV10-3; D might be TRBD1 (6 bases). This CDR3 has 13 amino acids. Germline CDR1 is ENHRY and CDR2 is SYGVKD. Trimming removed 6 bases from V and 5 bases from J, with 14 bases in between.

V usage is TRBV27 and J usage is TRBJ1-1, with D uncertain. V was cut by 6 bases and J by 10 bases, with 15 bases left in between. CDR3 length: 12 amino acids. Germline V gives CDR1 MNHEY, CDR2 SMNVEV (reference sequence). CDR3 loop: CASSPGQDLAFF. CDR3 DNA: TGTGCCAGCAGCCCCGGGCAAGATTTAGCTTTCTTT.

This clonotype was seen only a few times. J is TRBJ1-1 and V is TRBV4-3; no definite D call. Germline V lookup: CDR1 LGHNA, CDR2 YSLEER. With 0 bases removed from V and 3 bases from J, the gap between germline ends came to 8 bases. This CDR3 is 14 amino acids long. This CDR3 reads CASSQDRLYTEAFF. CDR3 bases: TGCGCCAGCAGCCAAGATCGGCTATACACTGAAGCTTTCTTT.